This T cell receptor beta chain derives from a study of blood T cell repertoires in COVID-19. The germline V gene has CDR1 SEHNR and CDR2 FQNEAQ (reference sequence). V shed 5 bases, J shed 7 bases, and the junction held 7 bases outside the gene matches. The length of the CDR3 is 16 residues. Methods used by the authors: Estimates of nucleated cell counts were drawn from the amplification of reference gene primers. Measured with immunoSEQ multiplex PCR; TCRdb has only the in-frame clones, and not every one. That table is the source of V, J and clone size, and D and trimming were worked out from the DNA. Altogether about 330,000 clones are present, about 85% being singletons, with the ten largest covering approximately 6%. This clone occurred once.

The TCR comes from a woman younger than 45 who had recovered from COVID-19. V and J are TRBV7-9 and TRBJ1-6; TRBD1 agrees at 11 bases. The sequenced sample was PBMCs or T cells enriched from blood (not recorded which). This CDR3 is CASSLGTGGSNSPLHF. CDR3 nucleotide sequence: TGTGCCAGCAGCCTAGGGACAGGGGGTTCGAATTCACCCCTCCACTTT.